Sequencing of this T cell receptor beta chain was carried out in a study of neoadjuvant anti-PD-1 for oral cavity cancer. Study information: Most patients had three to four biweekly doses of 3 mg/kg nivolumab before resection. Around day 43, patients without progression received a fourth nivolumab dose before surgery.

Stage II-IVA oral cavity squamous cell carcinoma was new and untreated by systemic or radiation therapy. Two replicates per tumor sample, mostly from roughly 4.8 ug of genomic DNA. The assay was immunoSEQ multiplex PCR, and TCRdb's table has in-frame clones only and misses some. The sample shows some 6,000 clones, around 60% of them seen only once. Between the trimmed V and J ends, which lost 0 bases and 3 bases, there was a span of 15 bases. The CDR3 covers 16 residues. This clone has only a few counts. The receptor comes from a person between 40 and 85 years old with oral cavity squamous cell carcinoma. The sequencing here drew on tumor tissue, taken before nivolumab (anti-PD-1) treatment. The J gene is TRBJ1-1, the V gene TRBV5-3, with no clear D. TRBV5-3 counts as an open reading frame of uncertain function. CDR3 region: CARSLGAQRHYTEAFF. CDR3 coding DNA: TGTGCCAGAAGCTTGGGGGCCCAGCGTCATTACACTGAAGCTTTCTTT.